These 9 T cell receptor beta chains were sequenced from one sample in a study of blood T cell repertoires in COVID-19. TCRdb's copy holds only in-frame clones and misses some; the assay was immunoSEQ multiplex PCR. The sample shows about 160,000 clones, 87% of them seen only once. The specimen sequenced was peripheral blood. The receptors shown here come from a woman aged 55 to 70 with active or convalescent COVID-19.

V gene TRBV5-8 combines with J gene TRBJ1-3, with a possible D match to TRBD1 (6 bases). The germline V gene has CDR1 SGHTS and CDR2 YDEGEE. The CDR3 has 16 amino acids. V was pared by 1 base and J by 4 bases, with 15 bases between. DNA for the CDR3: TGTGCCAGCAGCTTGAACGCAGGGGCGCGAGGAAACACCATATATTTT. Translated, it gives CASSLNAGARGNTIYF.

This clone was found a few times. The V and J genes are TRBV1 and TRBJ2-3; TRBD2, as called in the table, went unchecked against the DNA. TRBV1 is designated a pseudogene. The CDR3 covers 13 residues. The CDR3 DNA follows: TGCACCAGCAGTTCCGTCTCCCCAGATACGCAGTATTTT. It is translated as CTSSSVSPDTQYF.

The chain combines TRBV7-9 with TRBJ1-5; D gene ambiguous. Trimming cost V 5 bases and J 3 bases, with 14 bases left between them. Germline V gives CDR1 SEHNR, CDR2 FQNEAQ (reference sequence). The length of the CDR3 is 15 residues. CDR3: CASSPQTGFNQPQHF. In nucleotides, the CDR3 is TGTGCCAGCAGCCCCCAGACGGGATTCAATCAGCCCCAGCATTTT.

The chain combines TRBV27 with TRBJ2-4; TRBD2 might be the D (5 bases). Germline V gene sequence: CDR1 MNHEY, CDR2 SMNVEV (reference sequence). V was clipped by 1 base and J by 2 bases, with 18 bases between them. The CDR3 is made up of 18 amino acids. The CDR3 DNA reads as TGTGCCAGCAGTTTATGTTCAGATTTGGAGGTATCCAAAAACATTCAGTACTTC. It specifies CASSLCSDLEVSKNIQYF.

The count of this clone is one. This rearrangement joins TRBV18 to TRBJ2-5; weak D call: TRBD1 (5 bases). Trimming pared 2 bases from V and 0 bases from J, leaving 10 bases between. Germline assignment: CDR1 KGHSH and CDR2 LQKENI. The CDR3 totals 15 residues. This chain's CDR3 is CASSPRGLNQETQYF. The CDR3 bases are TGTGCCAGCTCACCAAGGGGATTGAACCAAGAGACCCAGTACTTC.

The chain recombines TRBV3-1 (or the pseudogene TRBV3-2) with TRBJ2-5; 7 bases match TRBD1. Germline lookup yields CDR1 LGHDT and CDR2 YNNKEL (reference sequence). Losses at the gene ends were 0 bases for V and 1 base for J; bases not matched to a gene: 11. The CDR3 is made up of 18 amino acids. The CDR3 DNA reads TGTGCCAGCAGCCAAGACCCGTTTACAGGGGCGCCCCAAGAGACCCAGTACTTC. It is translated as CASSQDPFTGAPQETQYF.

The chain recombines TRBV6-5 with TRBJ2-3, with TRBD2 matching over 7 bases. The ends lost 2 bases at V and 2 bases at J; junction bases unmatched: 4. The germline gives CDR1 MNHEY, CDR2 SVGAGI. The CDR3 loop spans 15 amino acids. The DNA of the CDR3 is TGTGCCAGCAGTTACCGTAGCGGGTACACAGATACGCAGTATTTT. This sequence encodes CASSYRSGYTDTQYF.

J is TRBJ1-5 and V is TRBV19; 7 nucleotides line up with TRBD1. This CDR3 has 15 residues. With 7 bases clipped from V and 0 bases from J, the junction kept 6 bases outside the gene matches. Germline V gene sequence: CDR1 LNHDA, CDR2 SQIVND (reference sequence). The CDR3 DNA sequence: TGTGCCAGTAACTCACAGGGGAATAGCAATCAGCCCCAGCATTTT. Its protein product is CASNSQGNSNQPQHF. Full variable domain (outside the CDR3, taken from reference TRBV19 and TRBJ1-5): DGGITQSPKYLFRKEGQNVTLSCEQNLNHDAMYWYRQDPGQGLRLIYYSQIVNDFQKGDIAEGYSVSREKKESFPLTVTSAQKNPTAFYLCASNSQGNSNQPQHFGDGTRLSIL.

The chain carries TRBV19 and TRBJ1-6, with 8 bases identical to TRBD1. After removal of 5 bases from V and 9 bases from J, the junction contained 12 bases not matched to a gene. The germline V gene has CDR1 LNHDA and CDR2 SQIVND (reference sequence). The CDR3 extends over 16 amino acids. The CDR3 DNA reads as TGTGCCAGTAGTCTACACGGACAGGGTTCGTTTTCACCCCTCCACTTT. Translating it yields CASSLHGQGSFSPLHF.